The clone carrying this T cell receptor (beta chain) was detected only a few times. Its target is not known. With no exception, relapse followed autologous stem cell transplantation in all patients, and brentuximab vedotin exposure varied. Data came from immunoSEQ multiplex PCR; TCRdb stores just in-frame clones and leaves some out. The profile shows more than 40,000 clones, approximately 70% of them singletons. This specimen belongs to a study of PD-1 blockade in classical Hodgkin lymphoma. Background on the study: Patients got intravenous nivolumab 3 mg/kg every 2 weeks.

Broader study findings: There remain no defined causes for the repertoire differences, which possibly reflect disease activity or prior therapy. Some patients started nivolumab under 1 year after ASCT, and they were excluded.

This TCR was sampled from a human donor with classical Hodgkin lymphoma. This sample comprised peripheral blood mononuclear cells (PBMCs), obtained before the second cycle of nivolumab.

The CDR3 protein is CASSPPRGRPSSMNTEAFF. The CDR3 DNA reads TGTGCCAGCAGCCCACCCAGGGGCCGCCCGTCGTCCATGAACACTGAAGCTTTCTTT. The gene calls are TRBV5-4 and TRBJ1-1; perhaps TRBD1 as D (6 bases). V was trimmed by 4 bases and J by 0 bases, leaving 25 bases between them. Germline CDR1 is SGHNT and CDR2 is YYREEE (reference sequence). This CDR3 contains 19 residues.